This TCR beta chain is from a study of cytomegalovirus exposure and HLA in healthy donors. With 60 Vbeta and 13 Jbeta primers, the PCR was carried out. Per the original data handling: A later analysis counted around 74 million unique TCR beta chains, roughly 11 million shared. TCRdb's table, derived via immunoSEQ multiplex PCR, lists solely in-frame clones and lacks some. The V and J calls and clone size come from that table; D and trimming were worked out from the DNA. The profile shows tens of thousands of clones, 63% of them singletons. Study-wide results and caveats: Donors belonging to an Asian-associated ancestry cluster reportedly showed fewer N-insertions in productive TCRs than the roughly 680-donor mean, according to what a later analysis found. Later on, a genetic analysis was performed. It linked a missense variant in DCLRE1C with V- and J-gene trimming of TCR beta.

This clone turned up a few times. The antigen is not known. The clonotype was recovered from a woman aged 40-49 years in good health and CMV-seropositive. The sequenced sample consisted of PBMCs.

The CDR3 DNA reads as TGTGCCAGCAGCCTTAGCAATCAGCCCCAGCATTTT. Translation gives CASSLSNQPQHF. This chain links TRBV7-9 with TRBJ1-5; D uncertain. The germline V gene encodes CDR1 SEHNR and CDR2 FQNEAQ (reference sequence). With 5 bases removed from V and 0 bases from J, the gap between germline ends came to 2 bases. The CDR3 contains 12 residues.